Listed below are T cell receptor beta chains from one sample, sequenced in a study of STAT5B mutations in CD4+ large granular lymphocyte leukemia. Generated by immunoSEQ multiplex PCR, the TCRdb table keeps only in-frame clones and is missing some. The sample lists 35,000 or so clones, less than 80% occurring once. The material sequenced was CD4+ T cells from blood buffy coats. The receptors stem from a human donor in good health. The CDR3 runs from the conserved cysteine through the conserved F or W. A D gene is named only where the DNA matches it firmly. Part of the rows lack a size; the others show once, few, many or a class for expanded clones.

V gene	J gene	D gene	clone size	CDR3 protein
TRBV6-6	TRBJ2-5	NA	few	CASSYGHLGETQYF
TRBV6-5	TRBJ1-6	NA	NA	CASSYGGGLGSPLHF
TRBV7-2	TRBJ2-3	TRBD2	NA	CASRIGGGTNTQYF
TRBV6-6	TRBJ1-4	NA	NA	CASSRGSDNEKLFF
TRBV30	TRBJ2-3	NA	NA	CAWSLLGAVADTQYF
TRBV5-1	TRBJ1-1	TRBD1	NA	CASSADSGTANTEAFF
TRBV6-1	TRBJ1-2	NA	NA	CASTLRGGNYGYTF
TRBV10-2	TRBJ2-7	NA	once	CASSEIVNAGNIYEQYF
TRBV7-6	TRBJ2-3	TRBD1	NA	CASSPGTGGLDTQYF
TRBV2	TRBJ2-1	TRBD2	NA	CASSENSGGLRSEQFF
TRBV7-2	TRBJ2-2	TRBD1	NA	CASSPPNRGNTGELFF
TRBV5-6	TRBJ1-2	NA	NA	CASRRGGFDYTF
TRBV19	TRBJ1-2	TRBD1	once	CASSRRDRGYYGYTF
TRBV11-2	TRBJ1-1	NA	few	CASSLFLNTEAFF
TRBV5-6	TRBJ2-6	NA	NA	CASNPIPQAGANVLTF
TRBV5-4	TRBJ1-2	TRBD1	NA	CASSFDRAGGYTF
TRBV5-1	TRBJ2-3	TRBD2	NA	CASSNSRLAGTDTQYF
TRBV2	TRBJ1-2	NA	few	CASSKDGNYGYTF
TRBV11-2	TRBJ2-3	TRBD1	NA	CASSSRDRGKGDTQYF
TRBV7-2	TRBJ2-5	NA	once	CASSFMAGQETQYF
TRBV4-3	TRBJ1-5	NA	few	CASSQDINSNQPQHF
TRBV4-2	TRBJ1-1	NA	NA	CASSQEAARLNTEAFF
TRBV21-1	TRBJ2-7	NA	NA	CASSKDRADPPGEQYF
TRBV5-1	TRBJ1-2	TRBD1	NA	CASSQGQNYGYTF
TRBV11-3	TRBJ1-1	TRBD1	NA	CASGSTGLPHGDMNTEAFF
TRBV7-9	TRBJ2-7	NA	NA	CASSLSGQLYEQYF
TRBV7-2	TRBJ2-5	TRBD2	NA	CASSYGGGLETQYF
TRBV5-1	TRBJ2-5	TRBD1	NA	CASSYRGAGQETQYF
TRBV27	TRBJ1-2	NA	NA	CASSPNGGDSNYGYTF
TRBV18	TRBJ1-2	NA	NA	CASSLQSGAGGYTF
TRBV4-1	TRBJ1-1	NA	NA	CASSPLGEGRYGRNAEAFF
TRBV7-2	TRBJ2-5	NA	few	CASRLDYQETQYF
TRBV19	TRBJ1-1	NA	NA	CASRDHHSGTEAFF
TRBV4-2	TRBJ2-5	TRBD2	NA	CASSPLGTSDRETQYF
TRBV9	TRBJ1-5	NA	NA	CASSVSGTNQPQHF
TRBV14	TRBJ1-6	NA	NA	CASSHLRQIGGSNSPLHF
TRBV7-9	TRBJ2-1	NA	NA	CASERQHLYNEQFF